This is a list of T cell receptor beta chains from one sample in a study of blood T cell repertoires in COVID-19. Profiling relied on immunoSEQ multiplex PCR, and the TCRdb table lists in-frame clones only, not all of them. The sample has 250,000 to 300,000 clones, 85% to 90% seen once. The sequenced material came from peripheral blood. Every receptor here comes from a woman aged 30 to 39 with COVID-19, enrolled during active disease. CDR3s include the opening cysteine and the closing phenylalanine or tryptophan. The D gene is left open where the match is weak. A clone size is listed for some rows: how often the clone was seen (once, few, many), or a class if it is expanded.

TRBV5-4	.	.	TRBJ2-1	CASSAGPLDYNEQFF	TGTGCCAGCAGCGCGGGCCCTTTAGACTACAATGAGCAGTTCTTC
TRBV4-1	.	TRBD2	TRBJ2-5	CASSQPGLVETQYF	TGCGCCAGCAGCCAGCCAGGACTAGTCGAGACCCAGTACTTC
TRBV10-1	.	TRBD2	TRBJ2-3	CASTKGTTRTDTQYF	TGCGCCAGCACAAAGGGGACTACGCGCACAGATACGCAGTATTTT
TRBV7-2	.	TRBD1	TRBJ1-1	CASSLRDRRLEAFF	TGTGCCAGCAGCTTAAGGGACAGACGTCTTGAAGCTTTCTTT
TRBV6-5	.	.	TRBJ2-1	CASSYSPNNEQFF	TGTGCCAGCAGTTACTCCCCCAACAATGAGCAGTTCTTC
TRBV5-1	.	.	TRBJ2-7	CASSPQLGYEQYF	TGCGCCAGCAGCCCTCAACTCGGCTACGAGCAGTACTTC
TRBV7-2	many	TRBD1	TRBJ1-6	CASSFRATGQGWNSPLHF	TGTGCCAGCAGCTTTAGAGCTACTGGACAGGGTTGGAATTCACCCCTCCACTTT
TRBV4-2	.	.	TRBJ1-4	CASSRQTYNEKLFF	TGTGCCAGCAGCCGACAGACTTATAATGAAAAACTGTTTTTT
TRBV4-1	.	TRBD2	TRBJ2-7	CASSQILAAHGYEQYF	TGCGCCAGCAGCCAGATCCTAGCGGCCCACGGGTACGAGCAGTACTTC
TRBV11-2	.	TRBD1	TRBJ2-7	CASSPGQVYEQYF	TGTGCCAGCAGCCCCGGACAGGTCTACGAGCAGTACTTC
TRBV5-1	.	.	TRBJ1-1	CASSLISVHRNTEAFF	TGCGCCAGCAGCTTGATTTCAGTCCACCGGAACACTGAAGCTTTCTTT
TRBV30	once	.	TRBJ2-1	CAWSVRAGNNEQFF	TGTGCCTGGAGTGTACGGGCGGGGAACAATGAGCAGTTCTTC
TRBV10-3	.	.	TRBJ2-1	CAIRLEGASYNEQFF	TGTGCCATCAGACTTGAGGGAGCTAGTTACAATGAGCAGTTCTTC
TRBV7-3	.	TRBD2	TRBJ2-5	CASSLRGGDLKETQYF	TGTGCCAGCAGCTTACGCGGGGGGGACCTTAAAGAGACCCAGTACTTC
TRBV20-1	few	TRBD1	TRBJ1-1	CSASPGQDGTEAFF	TGCAGTGCTAGTCCCGGACAGGATGGGACTGAAGCTTTCTTT
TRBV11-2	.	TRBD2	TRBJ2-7	CASSLRAGGTYEQYF	TGTGCCAGCAGCTTAAGAGCGGGAGGAACCTACGAGCAGTACTTC
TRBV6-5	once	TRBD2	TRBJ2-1	CASSSGVAGRLIF	TGTGCCAGCAGTTCCGGGGTAGCGGGGCGGCTAATCTTC
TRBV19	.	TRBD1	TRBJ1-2	CASQEVTAQGERDGYTF	TGTGCCAGCCAAGAGGTCACCGCCCAGGGGGAGCGGGATGGCTACACCTTC
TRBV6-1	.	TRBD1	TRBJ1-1	CASSEALGRGVPEAFF	TGTGCCAGCAGTGAAGCGCTTGGCAGGGGGGTCCCTGAAGCTTTCTTT
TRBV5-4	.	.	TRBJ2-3	CASSLGAGLNTDTQYF	TGTGCCAGCAGCTTGGGGGCAGGGTTAAACACAGATACGCAGTATTTT
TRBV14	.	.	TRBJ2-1	CASSQNRINEQFF	TGTGCCAGCAGCCAGAACAGGATTAATGAGCAGTTCTTC
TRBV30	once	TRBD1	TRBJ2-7	CARRNRGSYEQYF	TGTGCCCGGAGAAACAGGGGTTCCTACGAGCAGTACTTC
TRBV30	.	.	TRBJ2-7	CAWSFGASYEQYF	TGTGCCTGGAGTTTTGGAGCATCCTACGAGCAGTACTTC
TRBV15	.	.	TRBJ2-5	CATRPERAQETQYF	TGTGCCACCAGGCCAGAGAGGGCACAAGAGACCCAGTACTTC
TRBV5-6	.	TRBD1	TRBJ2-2	CASSSDRGNTGELFF	TGTGCCAGCAGCTCGGACAGGGGTAACACCGGGGAGCTGTTTTTT
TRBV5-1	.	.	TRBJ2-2	CASSSVGAAGELFF	TGCGCCAGCAGCTCGGTAGGGGCGGCCGGGGAGCTGTTTTTT
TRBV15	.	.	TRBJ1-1	CATSRGPSGGNTEAFF	TGTGCCACCAGCAGGGGTCCGAGCGGGGGCAACACTGAAGCTTTCTTT
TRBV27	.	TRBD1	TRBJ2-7	CASSFGQGTYEQYF	TGTGCCAGCAGTTTCGGACAGGGTACCTACGAGCAGTACTTC
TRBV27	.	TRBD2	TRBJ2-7	CASSGLAGGGYYEQYF	TGTGCCAGCAGTGGTTTGGCGGGAGGCGGCTACTACGAGCAGTACTTC
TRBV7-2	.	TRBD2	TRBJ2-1	CASSLVAGRTYNEQFF	TGTGCCAGCAGCTTAGTAGCGGGAAGGACCTACAATGAGCAGTTCTTC